These T cell receptor beta chains were read from a single sample in a study of T-cell memory formation after mild COVID-19. TCRdb reanalysed the 5' RACE reads using MiXCR and keeps one entry per CDR3 protein. The data hold almost 35,000 distinct CDR3 sequences, with roughly 7.5% observed a single time. Material for sequencing was PBMCs or a T cell subset sorted from them (not recorded which). These receptors originate from a man aged 18 to 30 who had mild COVID-19 (a few samples of this study predate the infection). Cell type and time point are not known. The CDR3 runs from the conserved cysteine through the conserved F or W. The D gene is left open where the match is weak. Clone size is given for some rows only: seen once, a few or many times, or a class if the clone is expanded.

many - TRBJ1-1 TRBV5-1 CASSTQDSYTEAFF TGCGCCAGCAGCACACAAGACAGCTACACTGAAGCTTTCTTT
many - TRBJ2-3 TRBV20-1 CSASAVLTDTQYF TGCAGTGCTAGCGCCGTCCTCACAGATACGCAGTATTTT
- - TRBJ2-3 TRBV28 CASSSPGTLSTDTQYF TGTGCCAGCAGTTCCCCCGGGACACTGAGCACAGATACGCAGTATTTT
- - TRBJ1-2 TRBV12-3/TRBV12-4 CASSFFSSTDGYTF TGTGCCAGCAGTTTTTTTTCATCCACCGATGGCTACACCTTC
many - TRBJ2-5 TRBV7-8 CASSLAFETQYF TGTGCCAGCAGCTTAGCGTTCGAGACCCAGTACTTC
many - TRBJ2-1 TRBV6-4 CASSTNPYNEQFF TGTGCCAGCTCGACTAACCCCTACAATGAGCAGTTCTTC
many TRBD2 TRBJ2-3 TRBV5-1 CASRLAGTDTQYF TGCGCCAGCAGACTAGCGGGGACAGATACGCAGTATTTT
many - TRBJ2-7 TRBV20-1 CSARGGGRYEQYF TGCAGTGCTAGAGGGGGAGGCCGCTACGAGCAGTACTTC
many - TRBJ2-1 TRBV25-1 CASSESGTLNEQFF TGTGCCAGCAGTGAATCAGGGACTCTCAATGAGCAGTTCTTC
many - TRBJ2-5 TRBV18 CASSPNQGSQETQYF TGTGCCAGCTCACCCAACCAGGGATCCCAAGAGACCCAGTACTTC
many - TRBJ2-5 TRBV5-1 CASSLTTTARETQYF TGCGCCAGCAGCTTAACTACGACTGCACGAGAGACCCAGTACTTC
many TRBD2 TRBJ2-5 TRBV7-2 CASSATSGGKETQYF TGTGCCAGCAGCGCCACTAGCGGGGGGAAAGAGACCCAGTACTTC
- - TRBJ2-7 TRBV5-4 CASSSVGAIYEQYF TGTGCCAGCAGCTCGGTCGGTGCAATCTACGAGCAGTACTTC
many - TRBJ2-5 TRBV11-2 CASSSSPGSGETQYF TGTGCCAGCAGCTCTAGCCCGGGGTCTGGAGAGACCCAGTACTTC
many - TRBJ2-7 TRBV18 CASSAGSIYEQYF TGTGCCAGCTCAGCAGGGTCGATCTACGAGCAGTACTTC
many - TRBJ2-2 TRBV11-2 CASSLAKNTGELFF TGTGCCAGCAGCCTAGCCAAGAACACCGGGGAGCTGTTTTTT
few - TRBJ2-3 TRBV7-3 CASSSGDEDTQYF TGTGCCAGCAGCTCGGGAGATGAGGATACGCAGTATTTT
many - TRBJ1-5 TRBV6-5 CASSLRANQPQHF TGTGCCAGCAGTTTGAGGGCTAATCAGCCCCAGCATTTT
- - TRBJ2-5 TRBV14 CASSQGRYQETQYF TGTGCCAGCAGCCAAGGACGGTACCAAGAGACCCAGTACTTC
many - TRBJ1-2 TRBV4-3 CASSPNLGGKDGYTF TGCGCCAGCAGCCCGAACTTGGGGGGGAAGGATGGCTACACCTTC
- TRBD1 TRBJ1-1 TRBV7-3 CASRGQDYTEAFF TGTGCCAGCAGGGGACAGGACTACACTGAAGCTTTCTTT
many - TRBJ2-5 TRBV12-3/TRBV12-4 CASSYNSQETQYF TGTGCCAGCAGCTACAACTCACAAGAGACCCAGTACTTC
- - TRBJ1-1 TRBV28 CASSENRAEAFF TGTGCCAGCAGCGAGAACAGGGCTGAAGCTTTCTTT
many - TRBJ2-3 TRBV7-3 CASSLTVASVKYF TGTGCCAGCAGCTTAACGGTGGCCTCCGTCAAGTATTTT
many - TRBJ1-5 TRBV7-2 CASSLDGGGNQPQHF TGTGCCAGCAGCTTAGACGGGGGTGGCAATCAGCCCCAGCATTTT
- - TRBJ2-7 TRBV15 CATSRLGPLRGEQYF TGTGCCACCAGCAGACTAGGACCCCTTCGCGGCGAGCAGTACTTC
- - TRBJ1-6 TRBV7-2 CASSLENSPGTSLHF TGTGCCAGCAGCTTAGAAAATTCACCGGGGACGAGCCTCCACTTT
many - TRBJ2-7 TRBV18 CASSPMDASRGYEQYF TGTGCCAGCTCACCGATGGACGCATCCCGCGGCTACGAGCAGTACTTC
many TRBD1 TRBJ2-5 TRBV7-2 CASSRGTGYQGETQYF TGTGCCAGCAGCAGAGGGACAGGGTATCAGGGTGAGACCCAGTACTTC
- TRBD1 TRBJ2-3 TRBV7-3 CASSLRGRDDTQYF TGTGCCAGCAGCCTTAGGGGGCGCGACGATACGCAGTATTTT
many - TRBJ1-5 TRBV7-2 CASSLIFPSDQPQHF TGTGCCAGCAGCTTAATTTTTCCGAGCGATCAGCCCCAGCATTTT
many TRBD1 TRBJ1-2 TRBV5-1 CASSFPGQDYGYTF TGCGCCAGCAGCTTTCCGGGACAGGACTATGGCTACACCTTC
many - TRBJ1-2 TRBV19 CASSPMDGANYGYTF TGTGCCAGTAGTCCGATGGACGGGGCTAACTATGGCTACACCTTC
many - TRBJ2-3 TRBV6-7 CASSYRTPRSTDTQYF TGTGCCAGCAGCTATAGGACTCCGAGGAGCACAGATACGCAGTATTTT
once TRBD1 TRBJ1-5 TRBV20-1 CSALLLGQGDQPQHF TGCAGTGCTCTATTATTAGGACAGGGGGATCAGCCCCAGCATTTT
many - TRBJ2-3 TRBV5-1 CASSLVPGADTQYF TGCGCCAGCAGCCTGGTACCGGGGGCAGATACGCAGTATTTT
many - TRBJ2-1 TRBV12-3/TRBV12-4 CASSFSGGNEQFF TGTGCCAGCAGTTTTTCTGGGGGCAATGAGCAGTTCTTC
- - TRBJ2-7 TRBV29-1 CSVVGRAYEQYF TGCAGCGTTGTTGGAAGGGCCTACGAGCAGTACTTC
many TRBD2 TRBJ2-1 TRBV19 CASSRVPSGVLSSYNEQFF TGTGCCAGTAGTAGGGTCCCTAGCGGGGTGCTTAGCTCCTACAATGAGCAGTTCTTC
many - TRBJ1-1 TRBV6-5 CASSVRGPGTEAFF TGTGCCAGCAGTGTCCGAGGGCCGGGGACTGAAGCTTTCTTT
many - TRBJ2-4 TRBV25-1 CASSKPGEGGKNIQYF TGTGCCAGCAGTAAACCAGGGGAAGGAGGCAAAAACATTCAGTACTTC
many TRBD1 TRBJ1-4 TRBV7-9 CASSSRGRNEKLFF TGTGCCAGCAGCAGCAGGGGGAGAAATGAAAAACTGTTTTTT